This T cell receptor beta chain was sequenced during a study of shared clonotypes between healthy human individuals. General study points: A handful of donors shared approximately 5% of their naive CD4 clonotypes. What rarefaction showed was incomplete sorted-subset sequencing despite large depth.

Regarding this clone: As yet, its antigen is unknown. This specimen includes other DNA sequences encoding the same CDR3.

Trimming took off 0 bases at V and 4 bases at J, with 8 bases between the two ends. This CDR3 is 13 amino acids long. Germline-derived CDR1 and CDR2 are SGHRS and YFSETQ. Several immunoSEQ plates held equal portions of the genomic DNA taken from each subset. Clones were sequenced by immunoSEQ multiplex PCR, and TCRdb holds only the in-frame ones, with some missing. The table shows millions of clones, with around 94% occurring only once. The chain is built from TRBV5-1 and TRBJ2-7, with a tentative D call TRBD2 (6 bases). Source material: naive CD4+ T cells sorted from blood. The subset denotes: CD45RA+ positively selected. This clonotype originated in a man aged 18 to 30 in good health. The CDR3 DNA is TGCGCCAGCAGCTTGGCGGGGGAGTACGAGCAGTACTTC. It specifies CASSLAGEYEQYF.